This T cell receptor beta chain stems from a study of blood T cell repertoires in COVID-19 (TCRdb year 2020). Study-level background: Samples covering the acute and convalescent phases of COVID-19 were provided by collaborators in the United States, Italy and Spain. Sample metadata almost always included a de-identified subject ID, COVID-19 status, age in years and sex. Samples came from the ongoing ImmuneRACE study (first 160 participants) plus 1,254 subjects from 6 global collaborators. The prospective study material was composed of cDNA or gDNA derived from T cells, B-cell-depleted T cells, or PBMCs. Where available, HLA class I and class II types were obtained from metadata supplied by the sample provider rather than from assay-based typing. Subjects who had been exposed to COVID-19, were actively infected with it, or had recovered from it provided the deeply sampled blood TCRbeta repertoires that made up the dataset. The repertoires were made available in a free public database intended to serve as a resource for research on the immune response to SARS-CoV-2.

Via the germline V gene (reference sequence), CDR1 is MNHNY and CDR2 SVGAGI. The CDR3 numbers 15 residues from cysteine through phenylalanine. CDR3 DNA only is kept here, 45 bases in frame from base 1. Clipping removes 6 bases from V and 3 bases from J, with 8 as the unmatched junction base count. General study outcomes and caveats: How much clinical and demographic metadata was included differed by source and by participant, and the metadata was provided uncurated.

Collaborating institutions collected whole blood in K2EDTA tubes following their own protocols. For TCRbeta analysis, collaborator samples were shipped as frozen whole blood, as isolated PBMCs, or as DNA extracted from either sample type. This clone was picked up one time. Its specific antigen is unknown. No quality values exist for individual bases; no much larger clone is one base distant. TCRbeta CDR3 regions were amplified from genomic DNA using the immunoSEQ Assay, a bias-controlled multiplex PCR. Under the source paper's analysis protocol: The number of nucleated cells in each sample was estimated by amplification of reference gene primers within the assay. To quantify the absolute abundance of each unique TCRbeta CDR3 rearrangement, sequence reads were collapsed and filtered. Productive Simpson clonality was computed per sample as the square root of Simpson's diversity index over productive rearrangements. TCRdb re-hosts the immuneACCESS table, in-frame sequences only. Its copies lack some clones; in the studies checked, an unresolved V gene accounts for under half of them, and the cause for the rest is not known. That table furnishes V, J and clone size, whereas the DNA furnished D and trimming. In this sample the table shows roughly 130,000 clones, roughly 85% of which occur a single time. The ten largest make up around 4.2% of the sample.

The chain is made from TRBV6-6 and TRBJ2-4; a stretch of 7 junction bases matches TRBD1. The sequence was obtained from a man aged 35 to 55 with acute or convalescent COVID-19. Input material: peripheral blood. The CDR3 in this case is CASSITGVGKNIQYF. The DNA reads as follows: TGTGCCAGCAGCATCACAGGGGTAGGCAAAAACATTCAGTACTTC.